This entry features one T cell receptor beta chain sequence. Its antigen is currently unknown. Per germline, CDR1 SGHRS and CDR2 YFSETQ. The CDR3 has 14 residues. Between the trimmed V and J ends, which lost 0 bases and 3 bases, there was a span of 10 bases. The memory fraction was CD4+CD45RO+CD25- cells. Whole-study findings and limits: Greatest tumor Treg TCR overlap was with tumor naive CD4+ cells. Tumor memory CD4+ T cell TCR gene usage was found to cluster with blood and lymph node memory CD4+ cells and with lymph node naive CD4+ cells.

TCRdb reprocessed the 5' RACE reads with MiXCR, giving one entry per CDR3 protein. The profile shows tens of thousands of distinct CDR3 sequences, around 28% of them singletons. The sequence was obtained from a female donor with breast cancer. The rearrangement joins TRBV5-1 to TRBJ2-7; D ambiguous. The material sequenced was tumor-infiltrating memory CD4+ T cells sorted from the breast tumor. Subset indicated: memory CD4+ T cells, CD4+CD45RO+CD25-. The CDR3 sequence: CASSLAAPSYEQYF. CDR3 DNA sequence: TGCGCCAGCAGCTTGGCCGCGCCTAGCTACGAGCAGTACTTC. Complete variable domain (other parts from reference TRBV5-1 and TRBJ2-7): KAGVTQTPRYLIKTRGQQVTLSCSPISGHRSVSWYQQTPGQGLQFLFEYFSETQRNKGNFPGRFSGRQFSNSRSEMNVSTLELGDSALYLCASSLAAPSYEQYFGPGTRLTVT.